The sequence of this T cell receptor beta chain was determined in a study of early T cells in non-severe SARS-CoV-2 infection. As for the study in general: The sequenced material was bulk RNA from unsorted whole blood, and its chains were unpaired.

Germline V gene sequence: CDR1 SGHNT, CDR2 YYREEE (reference sequence). There are 15 residues in the CDR3. The V end was cut by 1 base, the J end by 4 bases, with 14 bases between. Researchers tagged individual cDNA molecules with unique molecular identifiers. TCRdb itself ran the 5' RACE reads through MiXCR, one entry per CDR3 protein. The table shows about 60,000 distinct CDR3 sequences, with 8.5% to 9.5% occurring only once. The receptor's source is an adult who was a healthcare worker with PCR-confirmed SARS-CoV-2 infection or an uninfected control (not recorded which). The source material was whole blood. The genes are TRBV5-4 and TRBJ1-2; no reliable D call. Here the CDR3 reads CASSLYSRDGYGYTF. In nucleotides, the CDR3 is TGTGCCAGCAGCTTGTATTCGAGGGATGGCTATGGCTACACCTTC.